Only a few counts were recorded for the clone carrying this TCR beta chain. This record comes from a study of CD8+CD57+ T cells in acquired aplastic anemia. This CDR3 contains 14 residues. V was cut by 7 bases and J by 0 bases, with 16 bases left in between. Germline assignment: CDR1 SQVTM and CDR2 ANQGSEA. The study profiled TCR beta VDJ and CDR3 using genomic DNA as template. TCRdb reanalysed the reads using MiXCR and keeps one entry per CDR3 protein. Seen here are approximately 190,000 distinct CDR3 sequences, nearly 50% observed once, and the top ten hold over 7.5%. The authors sequenced patients whose flow cytometry had shown CD8+CD57+ cell expansion.

The sample comprised sorted CD4+, CD8+, or CD8+CD57+ T cells (not recorded which) from PBMCs. The clonotype was recovered from a human donor with aplastic anemia. The chain combines TRBV29-1 with TRBJ2-7; D may match TRBD1 or TRBD2 (5 bases each). The CDR3 here is CSANRDGGSYEQYF. The CDR3 coding sequence is TGCAGCGCTAACCGGGACGGCGGCTCCTACGAGCAGTACTTC.